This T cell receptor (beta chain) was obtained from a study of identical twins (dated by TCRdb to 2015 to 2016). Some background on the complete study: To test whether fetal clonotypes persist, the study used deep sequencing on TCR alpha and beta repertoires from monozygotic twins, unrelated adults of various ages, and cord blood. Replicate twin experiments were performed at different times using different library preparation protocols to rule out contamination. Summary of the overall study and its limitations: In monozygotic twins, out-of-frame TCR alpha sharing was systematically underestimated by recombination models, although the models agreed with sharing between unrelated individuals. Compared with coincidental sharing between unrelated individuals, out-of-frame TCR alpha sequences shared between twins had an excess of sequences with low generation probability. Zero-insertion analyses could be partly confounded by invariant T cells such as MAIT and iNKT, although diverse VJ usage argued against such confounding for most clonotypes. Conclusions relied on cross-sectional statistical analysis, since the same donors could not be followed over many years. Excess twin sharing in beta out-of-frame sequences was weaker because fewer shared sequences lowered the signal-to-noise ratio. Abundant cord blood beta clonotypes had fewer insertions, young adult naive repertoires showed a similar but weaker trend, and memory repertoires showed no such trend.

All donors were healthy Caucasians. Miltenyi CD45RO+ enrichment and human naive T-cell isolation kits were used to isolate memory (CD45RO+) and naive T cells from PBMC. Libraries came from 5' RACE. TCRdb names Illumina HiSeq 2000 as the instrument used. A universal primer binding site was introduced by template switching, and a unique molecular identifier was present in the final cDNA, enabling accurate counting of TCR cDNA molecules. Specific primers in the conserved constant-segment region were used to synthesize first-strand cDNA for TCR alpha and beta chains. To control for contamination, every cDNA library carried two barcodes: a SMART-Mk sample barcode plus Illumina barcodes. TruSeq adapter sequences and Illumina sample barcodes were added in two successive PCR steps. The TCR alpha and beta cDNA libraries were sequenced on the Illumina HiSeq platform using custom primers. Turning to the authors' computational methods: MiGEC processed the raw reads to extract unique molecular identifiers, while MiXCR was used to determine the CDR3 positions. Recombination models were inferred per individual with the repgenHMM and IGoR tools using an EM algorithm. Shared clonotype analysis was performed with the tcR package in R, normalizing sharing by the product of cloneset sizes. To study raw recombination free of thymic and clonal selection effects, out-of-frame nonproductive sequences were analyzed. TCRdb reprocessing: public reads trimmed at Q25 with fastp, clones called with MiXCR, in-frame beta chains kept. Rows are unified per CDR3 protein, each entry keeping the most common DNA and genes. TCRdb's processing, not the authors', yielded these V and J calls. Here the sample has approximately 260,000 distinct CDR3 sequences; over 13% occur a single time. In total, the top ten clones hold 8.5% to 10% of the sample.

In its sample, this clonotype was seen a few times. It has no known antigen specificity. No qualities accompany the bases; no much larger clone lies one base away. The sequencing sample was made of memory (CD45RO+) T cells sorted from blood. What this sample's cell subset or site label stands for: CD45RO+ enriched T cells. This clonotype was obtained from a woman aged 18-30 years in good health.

The CDR3 amino acid sequence is: CAISVGTRAGELFF. The nucleotide sequence is given as TGTGCCATCAGTGTAGGGACTAGAGCCGGGGAGCTGTTTTTT. The rearrangement joined TRBV10-3 to TRBJ2-2, with TRBD2 identical over 8 junction bases. Clipping removes 4 bases from V and 6 bases from J, with 4 as the unmatched junction base count. Inclusive of the bounding cysteine and phenylalanine, the CDR3 is 14 residues long. Left in the record is the CDR3 DNA by itself, 42 bases read in frame from the first base. The germline V gene sets CDR1 to ENHRY and CDR2 to SYGVKD.